The rows below give T cell receptor beta chains drawn from one sample of a study of early T cells in non-severe SARS-CoV-2 infection. TCRdb reprocessed the 5' RACE reads via MiXCR and lists one record per CDR3 protein. The sample gives some 50,000 distinct CDR3 sequences, around 9% of which show up once; 20% is in the top ten. The specimen sequenced was whole blood. The receptors shown here come from an adult who was a healthcare worker with PCR-confirmed SARS-CoV-2 infection or an uninfected control (not recorded which). CDR3s include the opening cysteine and the closing phenylalanine or tryptophan. Fields, in order: clone size, J gene, D gene, V gene, CDR3 protein, CDR3 DNA. D genes are given only for firm matches. Some rows mark clone size as missing; the rest say once, few, many or name a class of expanded clone.

>-|TRBJ1-5|-|TRBV11-2
CASSRGRKMPQHF
TGTGCCAGCAGCCGGGGCAGGAAGATGCCCCAGCATTTT
>-|TRBJ2-6|-|TRBV7-2
CASSLARALSGANVLTF
TGTGCCAGCAGCTTAGCGAGGGCCCTATCTGGGGCCAACGTCCTGACTTTC
>few|TRBJ1-2|-|TRBV29-1
CSVKLGYGYTF
TGCAGCGTTAAGCTGGGTTATGGCTACACCTTC
>few|TRBJ2-5|-|TRBV5-6
CASSLVGAPKVETQYF
TGTGCCAGCAGCTTGGTGGGCGCCCCTAAAGTGGAGACCCAGTACTTC
>-|TRBJ2-5|-|TRBV12-3/TRBV12-4
CASSLIRRAETQYF
TGTGCCAGCAGTTTAATTCGTAGGGCCGAGACCCAGTACTTC
>-|TRBJ1-2|TRBD1|TRBV5-1
CASSLGTGGVYGYTF
TGCGCCAGCAGCTTGGGAACAGGGGGCGTCTATGGCTACACCTTC
>few|TRBJ2-7|TRBD2|TRBV10-2
CASSAGGTPYEQYF
TGCGCCAGCAGCGCGGGGGGGACACCGTACGAGCAGTACTTC
>-|TRBJ2-5|TRBD2|TRBV2
CAITGLAAQETQYF
TGTGCCATCACGGGACTAGCGGCACAAGAGACCCAGTACTTC
>many|TRBJ2-6|-|TRBV25-1
CASSEDRGANVLTF
TGTGCCAGCAGTGAGGACCGTGGGGCCAACGTCCTGACTTTC
>few|TRBJ2-6|TRBD2|TRBV6-6
CASSLREGGANVLTF
TGTGCCAGCAGCCTGAGGGAGGGAGGGGCCAACGTCCTGACTTTC
>-|TRBJ2-5|-|TRBV5-1
CASSLGGPAGETQYF
TGCGCCAGCAGCTTGGGGGGCCCAGCCGGGGAGACCCAGTACTTC
>few|TRBJ2-1|TRBD1|TRBV9
CASSVGQATFNEQFF
TGTGCCAGCAGCGTCGGACAGGCTACCTTCAATGAGCAGTTCTTC
>-|TRBJ1-6|-|TRBV6-2/TRBV6-3
CASGTREGVVSPLHF
TGTGCCAGCGGAACGAGGGAGGGGGTGGTTTCACCCCTCCACTTT
>-|TRBJ1-4|-|TRBV20-1
CSARDASKSNEKLFF
TGCAGTGCTAGAGATGCCAGTAAGAGTAATGAAAAACTGTTTTTT
>-|TRBJ2-7|TRBD1|TRBV20-1
CSARDATGGNEQYF
TGCAGTGCTAGAGATGCCACAGGGGGCAACGAGCAGTACTTC
>few|TRBJ2-2|-|TRBV6-1
CASSILDTGELFF
TGTGCCAGCAGCATACTCGACACCGGGGAGCTGTTTTTT
>many|TRBJ2-1|-|TRBV20-1
CSARDLAGDEQFF
TGCAGTGCTAGAGATCTTGCCGGAGATGAGCAGTTCTTC
>-|TRBJ2-1|TRBD1|TRBV5-1
CASGGGQGSHNEQFF
TGCGCCAGCGGCGGGGGACAGGGGAGCCACAATGAGCAGTTCTTC
>many|TRBJ1-2|-|TRBV29-1
CSVNQIDSNYGYTF
TGCAGCGTTAACCAGATCGACAGTAACTATGGCTACACCTTC
>-|TRBJ1-2|-|TRBV12-3/TRBV12-4
CASSSRDIYGYTF
TGTGCCAGCAGTTCGCGGGATATTTATGGCTACACCTTC
>few|TRBJ1-4|-|TRBV7-8
CASSPGRDINEKLFF
TGTGCCAGCAGCCCAGGGAGGGACATTAATGAAAAACTGTTTTTT
>medium-sized|TRBJ2-5|-|TRBV6-4
CASSNMDWAQETQYF
TGTGCCAGCAGCAATATGGACTGGGCCCAAGAGACCCAGTACTTC
>-|TRBJ1-2|-|TRBV10-1
CASSESGNPYGYTF
TGCGCCAGCAGTGAGTCCGGGAATCCTTATGGCTACACCTTC
>few|TRBJ2-7|TRBD1|TRBV18
CASSPRTGNYEQYF
TGTGCCAGCTCACCCAGGACAGGCAACTACGAGCAGTACTTC
>many|TRBJ1-6|-|TRBV3-1
CASSPVVADRSPLHF
TGTGCCAGCAGTCCCGTCGTGGCAGACCGTTCACCCCTCCACTTT
>many|TRBJ1-2|-|TRBV21-1
CASSKRRHRNYGYTF
TGTGCCAGCAGCAAAAGGAGACACCGAAACTATGGCTACACCTTC
>few|TRBJ1-1|-|TRBV6-1
CASSYFRLEAFF
TGTGCCAGCAGTTACTTCCGTCTTGAAGCTTTCTTT
>-|TRBJ1-1|-|TRBV10-3
CAISSTPSWVTEAFF
TGTGCCATCAGTTCGACCCCCTCTTGGGTCACTGAAGCTTTCTTT
>few|TRBJ1-3|-|TRBV7-9
CASSPNMGRSISGNTIYF
TGTGCCAGCAGCCCCAATATGGGACGCTCCATCTCTGGAAACACCATATATTTT
>-|TRBJ2-4|TRBD1|TRBV5-1
CASSLMGQGKNIQYF
TGCGCCAGCAGCTTGATGGGACAGGGAAAAAACATTCAGTACTTC
>many|TRBJ2-1|-|TRBV7-9
CASSLVLAHPFDEQFF
TGTGCCAGCAGCTTAGTACTAGCCCACCCCTTTGATGAGCAGTTCTTC
>few|TRBJ2-3|-|TRBV12-5
CASGPGQVHADTQYF
TGTGCTAGTGGTCCCGGCCAGGTTCATGCAGATACGCAGTATTTT
>-|TRBJ2-1|TRBD1|TRBV24-1
CATGTGPYNEQFF
TGTGCCACCGGGACAGGGCCCTACAATGAGCAGTTCTTC
>few|TRBJ2-5|-|TRBV6-2/TRBV6-3
CASSYSISGTSGETQYF
TGTGCCAGCAGTTACTCCATCTCTGGGACCTCCGGGGAGACCCAGTACTTC
>many|TRBJ2-7|-|TRBV6-6
CASSPGGLEQYF
TGTGCCAGCAGCCCCGGGGGGCTCGAGCAGTACTTC
>-|TRBJ1-3|-|TRBV7-9
CASSLRSSGNTIYF
TGTGCCAGCAGCTTAAGGAGCTCTGGAAACACCATATATTTT
>-|TRBJ2-2|-|TRBV21-1
CASSKGTGGNTGELFF
TGTGCCAGCAGCAAAGGAACAGGGGGGAACACCGGGGAGCTGTTTTTT
>few|TRBJ2-3|-|TRBV7-2
CASSSQGNTQYF
TGTGCCAGCAGCAGCCAGGGGAATACGCAGTATTTT